The present T cell receptor (beta chain) was sequenced within a study of T cell repertoires in cytomegalovirus infection. TCRdb passed the reads through MiXCR, listing each CDR3 protein once. The profile shows around 120,000 distinct CDR3 sequences, about 10% of them singletons. CDR1 and CDR2 (germline): MGHRA, YSYEKL. J was trimmed by 7 bases and V by 0 bases; bases with no gene match: 14. The CDR3 consists of 17 residues. The rearrangement uses TRBV4-1 and TRBJ1-1, with TRBD1 identical over 7 bases. What was sequenced was PBMCs. The source is a human donor in good health (CMV status not recorded). Some clones in this sample may be carry-over from other donors' samples. The CDR3, as DNA: TGCGCCAGCAGCCAAGACATGGGTTATCAGGGGGTACTTGAAGCTTTCTTT. Its protein product is CASSQDMGYQGVLEAFF.